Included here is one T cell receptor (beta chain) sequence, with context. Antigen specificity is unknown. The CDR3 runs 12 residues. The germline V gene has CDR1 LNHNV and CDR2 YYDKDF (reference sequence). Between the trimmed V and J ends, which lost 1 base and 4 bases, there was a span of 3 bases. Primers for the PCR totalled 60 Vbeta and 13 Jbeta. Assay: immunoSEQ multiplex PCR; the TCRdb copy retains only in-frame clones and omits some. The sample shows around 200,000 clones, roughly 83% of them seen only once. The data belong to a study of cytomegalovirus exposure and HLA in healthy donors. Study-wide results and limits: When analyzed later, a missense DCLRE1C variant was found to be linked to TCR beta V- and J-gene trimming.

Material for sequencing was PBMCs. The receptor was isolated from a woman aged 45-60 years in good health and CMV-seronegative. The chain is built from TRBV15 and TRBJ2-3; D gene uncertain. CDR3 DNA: TGTGCCACCAGCAGAGTCGCAGATACGCAGTATTTT. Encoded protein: CATSRVADTQYF.